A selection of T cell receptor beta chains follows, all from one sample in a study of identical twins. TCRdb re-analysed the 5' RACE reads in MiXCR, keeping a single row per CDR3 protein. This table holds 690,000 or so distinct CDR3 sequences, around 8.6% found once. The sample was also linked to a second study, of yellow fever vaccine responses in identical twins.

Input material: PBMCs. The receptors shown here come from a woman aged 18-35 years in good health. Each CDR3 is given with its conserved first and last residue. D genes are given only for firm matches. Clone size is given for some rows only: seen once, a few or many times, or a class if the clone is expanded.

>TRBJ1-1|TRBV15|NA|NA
CAVLAGPGTEAFF
TGTGCCGTGCTGGCGGGGCCTGGCACTGAAGCTTTCTTT
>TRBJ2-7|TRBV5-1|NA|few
CASSPGAGVERVSYEQYF
TGCGCCAGCAGCCCGGGTGCAGGGGTAGAACGGGTTTCCTACGAGCAGTACTTC
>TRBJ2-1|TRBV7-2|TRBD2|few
CASRLIAGGYNEQFF
TGTGCCAGCAGATTAATAGCGGGGGGCTACAATGAGCAGTTCTTC
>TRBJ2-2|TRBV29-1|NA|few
CSVGPDSGGELFF
TGCAGCGTTGGCCCGGACAGCGGCGGGGAGCTGTTTTTT
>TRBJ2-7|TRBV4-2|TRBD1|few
CASSQETGQAYEQYF
TGTGCCAGCAGCCAAGAAACGGGACAGGCCTACGAGCAGTACTTC
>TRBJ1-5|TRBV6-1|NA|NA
CASRVPGVSNQPQHF
TGTGCCAGCAGGGTACCAGGGGTCAGCAATCAGCCCCAGCATTTT
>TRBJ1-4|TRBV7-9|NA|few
CASSLSFDNEKLFF
TGTGCCAGCAGCTTAAGTTTTGATAATGAAAAACTGTTTTTT
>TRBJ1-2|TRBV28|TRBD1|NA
CASSSQGASYGYTF
TGTGCCAGCAGTTCACAGGGGGCTTCCTATGGCTACACCTTC
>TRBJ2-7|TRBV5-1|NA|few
CASSLNSLSLSYEQYF
TGCGCCAGCAGCTTGAACAGCCTAAGTCTCTCCTACGAGCAGTACTTC
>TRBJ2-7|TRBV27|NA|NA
CASSFRFEGMLSYEQYF
TGTGCCAGCAGTTTTAGGTTCGAGGGAATGCTCTCCTACGAGCAGTACTTC
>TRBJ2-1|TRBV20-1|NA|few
CSARDMRGMHNEQFF
TGCAGTGCTAGAGATATGAGGGGCATGCACAATGAGCAGTTCTTC
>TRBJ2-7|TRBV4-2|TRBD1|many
CASSHYQGQGDYEQYF
TGTGCCAGCAGCCACTACCAGGGACAGGGTGACTACGAGCAGTACTTC
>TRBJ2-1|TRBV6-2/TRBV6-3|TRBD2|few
CASSISGTSGPSYNEQFF
TGTGCCAGCAGTATCTCCGGGACTAGCGGGCCCTCCTACAATGAGCAGTTCTTC
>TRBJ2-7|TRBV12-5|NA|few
CASGLPRDLNFYEQYF
TGTGCTAGTGGTTTGCCCAGGGACCTCAACTTTTACGAGCAGTACTTC
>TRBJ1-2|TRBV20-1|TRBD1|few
CSANAGQGRGGYTF
TGCAGTGCGAACGCCGGACAGGGGAGGGGTGGCTACACCTTC
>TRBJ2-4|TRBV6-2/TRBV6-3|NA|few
CASSYREIGKNIQYF
TGTGCCAGCAGTTACCGGGAGATAGGCAAAAACATTCAGTACTTC
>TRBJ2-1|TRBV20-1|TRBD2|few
CSARDPLAGGNEQFF
TGCAGTGCTAGAGATCCCCTAGCGGGGGGGAATGAGCAGTTCTTC
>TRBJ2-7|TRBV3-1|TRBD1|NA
CASRRTGDEQYF
TGTGCCAGCAGAAGGACAGGGGACGAGCAGTACTTC
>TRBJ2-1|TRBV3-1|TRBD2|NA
CASSKALAGGGEQFF
TGTGCCAGCAGCAAAGCACTAGCGGGAGGGGGTGAGCAGTTCTTC
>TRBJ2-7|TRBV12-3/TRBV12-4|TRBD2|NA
CASSPLTGTSGTQQYF
TGTGCCAGCAGTCCTCTTACCGGGACTAGCGGGACTCAGCAGTACTTC
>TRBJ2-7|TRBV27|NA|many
CASSLSIGAPYEQYF
TGTGCCAGCAGTTTATCTATAGGCGCCCCCTACGAGCAGTACTTC